Shown below are 12 T cell receptor beta chains from a single sample sequenced in a study of T cell responses to AZD1222 COVID-19 vaccine. This table comes from immunoSEQ multiplex PCR, and its TCRdb copy is limited to in-frame clones, with some not included. In the table there are 200,000 or so clones, roughly 93% of which are singletons. Sequences were derived from peripheral blood, sampled on day 0 of AZD1222 vaccination. These receptors were collected from an adult in good health.

CDR3 protein: CASSSGGNTGELFF. Written as DNA, the CDR3 is TGTGCCAGTAGTTCGGGAGGGAACACCGGGGAGCTGTTTTTT. The chain joins TRBV19 to TRBJ2-2; 7 nucleotides align to TRBD2. Trimming removed 5 bases from V and 1 base from J; junction bases left unmatched: 1. Germline V lookup: CDR1 LNHDA, CDR2 SQIVND (reference sequence). The CDR3 spans 14 residues.

V and J are TRBV6-4 and TRBJ2-7, with 8 bases fitting TRBD2. Germline V gene lookup returns CDR1 MRHNA and CDR2 SNTAGT. Germline trimming cut 4 bases from V and 4 bases from J; bases unmatched to any gene: 6. This CDR3 contains 14 residues. For the CDR3, the DNA is TGTGCCAGCAGTGTTGTAGCGGGAAGTTACGAGCAGTACTTC. This codes for CASSVVAGSYEQYF.

This clone appeared a few times. V usage is TRBV28 and J usage is TRBJ2-1, with D perhaps assigned TRBD1 or TRBD2 (6 bases each). Trimming left V 6 bases short and J 4 bases short, with 19 bases between. The CDR3 has 16 residues. The germline CDR1 and CDR2 sequences are MDHEN and SYDVKM. The CDR3 region has the DNA TGTGCCAGCAGCCCTGCTCGGGGGCCGGGGTACAATGAGCAGTTCTTC. Its protein product is CASSPARGPGYNEQFF.

The V and J genes are TRBV4-1 and TRBJ2-7; no clear D gene. The V end was cut by 4 bases, the J end by 1 base, with 11 bases between. This CDR3 has 14 residues. Per the germline V gene, CDR1 is MGHRA and CDR2 is YSYEKL. Here the CDR3 reads CASSLEQASYEQYF. The CDR3 bases are TGCGCCAGCAGCCTGGAGCAGGCTTCCTACGAGCAGTACTTC.

V usage is TRBV3-1 (or the pseudogene TRBV3-2) and J usage is TRBJ1-5; D is uncertain. Germline CDR1 reads LGHDT; CDR2 reads YNNKEL (reference sequence). Trimming stripped 0 bases from V and 0 bases from J, with 9 bases between. This CDR3 is built from 16 residues. The CDR3 spells CASSQDFGSSNQPQHF. In DNA form, the CDR3 reads TGTGCCAGCAGCCAAGATTTCGGGTCTAGCAATCAGCCCCAGCATTTT.

The J gene is TRBJ1-2, the V gene TRBV28; possibly TRBD1 for D (5 bases). The CDR3 runs to 11 residues. Germline V gives CDR1 MDHEN, CDR2 SYDVKM. With 8 bases removed from V and 5 bases from J, the gap between germline ends came to 9 bases. The CDR3 coding sequence is TGTGCCAGCTCAGGGTTATATGGCTACACCTTC. It yields the protein CASSGLYGYTF.

The chain is built from TRBV4-2 and TRBJ1-2; D possibly corresponds to TRBD1 (5 bases). V was clipped by 1 base and J by 2 bases, with 14 bases between them. There are 16 residues in the CDR3. Germline lookup yields CDR1 LGHNA and CDR2 YNFKEQ. The CDR3 nucleotides are TGTGCCAGCAGCCAAGCAGGGCGTTCGGTGAACTATGGCTACACCTTC. It codes for CASSQAGRSVNYGYTF.

The CDR3 bases are TGTGCCAGCAGCTTAGTGCTGGGGACAGGGAATCAGCCCCAGCATTTT. Its protein is CASSLVLGTGNQPQHF. This sequence joins TRBV7-2 and TRBJ1-5, with 9 bases aligning to TRBD1. The CDR3 length is 16 residues. V lost 1 base to trimming and J lost 4 bases; unmatched junction nucleotides: 5. Germline V gene lookup returns CDR1 SGHTA and CDR2 FQGNSA.

The rearrangement links TRBV28 to TRBJ1-3; D not certain. V gave up 3 bases and J gave up 0 bases, with 21 bases separating them. The CDR3 has 19 residues. Germline values: CDR1 MDHEN, CDR2 SYDVKM. The CDR3 loop reads CASSLGTPGPESSGNTIYF. CDR3 DNA: TGTGCCAGCAGTTTGGGCACCCCTGGACCGGAGAGCTCTGGAAACACCATATATTTT.

The V gene is TRBV7-8, the J gene TRBJ2-6; 7 bases fit TRBD2. Germline loops: CDR1 SGHVS, CDR2 FQNEAQ. The junction had 2 bases not matched to a gene; V was cut back by 0 bases and J by 0 bases. The CDR3 totals 17 residues. The CDR3 sequence is CASSLASGGSGANVLTF. Written as DNA, the CDR3 is TGTGCCAGCAGCTTAGCATCGGGGGGCTCTGGGGCCAACGTCCTGACTTTC.

In its sample, this clone was seen a few times. The CDR3 loop is CASSEISGTYEQYF. In DNA form, the CDR3 reads TGCGCCAGCAGTGAGATTTCAGGGACCTACGAGCAGTACTTC. The chain joins TRBV10-2 to TRBJ2-7; tentatively, D is TRBD1 (5 bases). V lost 2 bases, J lost 2 bases, and 10 bases lay in between. The CDR3 contains 14 residues. CDR1 and CDR2 (germline): WSHSY, SAAADI.

The J gene is TRBJ2-1, the V gene TRBV5-1; D gene unclear. The V end was cut by 0 bases, the J end by 0 bases, with 7 bases between. Germline assignment: CDR1 SGHRS and CDR2 YFSETQ. The CDR3 totals 15 residues. The CDR3 bases are TGCGCCAGCAGCTTGGCGAGCAGCTCCTACAATGAGCAGTTCTTC. This codes for CASSLASSSYNEQFF. The variable domain in full, with the rest retrieved from reference TRBV5-1 and TRBJ2-1, is KAGVTQTPRYLIKTRGQQVTLSCSPISGHRSVSWYQQTPGQGLQFLFEYFSETQRNKGNFPGRFSGRQFSNSRSEMNVSTLELGDSALYLCASSLASSSYNEQFFGPGTRLTVL.